Shown below are 13 T cell receptor beta chains from a single sample sequenced in a study of cytomegalovirus exposure and HLA in healthy donors. The assay was immunoSEQ multiplex PCR, and TCRdb's table has in-frame clones only and misses some. The sample consists of 230,000 or so clones, 85% to 90% of them appearing once. Source material: PBMCs. These receptors originate from a woman under 30 in good health and CMV-seronegative.

J is TRBJ1-2 and V is TRBV6-1; the match to TRBD1 covers 10 bases. This CDR3 is 18 amino acids long. V trimming: 0 bases; J trimming: 3 bases; junction bases outside the gene matches: 10. Germline V gene sequence: CDR1 MNHNS, CDR2 SASEGT. CDR3 nucleotides: TGTGCCAGCAGTGAAGCGGAAGGGGGGACAGGGGTGGACTATGGCTACACCTTC. The encoded protein is CASSEAEGGTGVDYGYTF.

The chain joins TRBV18 to TRBJ2-2, with D unresolved. The CDR3 spans 15 residues. Trimming took off 1 base at V and 1 base at J, with 7 bases between the two ends. CDR1 and CDR2 from the germline V gene are KGHSH and LQKENI. CDR3 sequence (DNA): TGTGCCAGCTCACCACGAACAGAGAACACCGGGGAGCTGTTTTTT. It is translated as CASSPRTENTGELFF.

This chain connects TRBV5-4 to TRBJ2-7, with D perhaps TRBD1 (5 bases). CDR1 and CDR2 from the germline V gene are SGHNT and YYREEE (reference sequence). The CDR3 runs 12 residues. V lost 5 bases to trimming and J lost 4 bases, with 10 bases between them. The CDR3 sequence: CASSPSGYEQYF. As DNA, the CDR3 is TGTGCCAGCAGTCCTTCAGGGTACGAGCAGTACTTC.

This sequence joins TRBV29-1 and TRBJ1-1; TRBD1 matches at 11 bases. Germline CDR1 reads SQVTM; CDR2 reads ANQGSEA. The CDR3 covers 16 residues. The ends lost 7 bases at V and 1 base at J; junction bases unmatched: 11. CDR3 region: CSALKGTGGTNTEAFF. The CDR3 DNA reads TGCAGCGCCCTAAAAGGGACAGGGGGGACGAACACTGAAGCTTTCTTT.

The chain uses TRBV27 and TRBJ2-7, with 7 bases that match TRBD2. The junction had 14 bases not matched to a gene; V was cut back by 5 bases and J by 4 bases. There are 16 residues in the CDR3. Per the germline V gene, CDR1 is MNHEY and CDR2 is SMNVEV (reference sequence). The CDR3 loop reads CASSPLTGGGRYEQYF. The CDR3 DNA reads TGTGCCAGCAGTCCACTGACTGGGGGGGGTCGGTACGAGCAGTACTTC.

The chain has TRBV9 and TRBJ2-5, with 15 bases fitting TRBD2. The germline V gene encodes CDR1 SGDLS and CDR2 YYNGEE. This CDR3 spans 16 amino acids. The junction had 1 base not matched to a gene; V was cut back by 0 bases and J by 4 bases. CDR3 sequence reads: CASSVGTSGRVETQYF. The CDR3 nucleotides read TGTGCCAGCAGCGTAGGGACTAGCGGGAGGGTAGAGACCCAGTACTTC.

The chain joins TRBV12-2 to TRBJ1-5; TRBD1, as called in the table, went unchecked against the DNA. TRBV12-2 is assigned pseudogene status. The CDR3 contains 15 residues. Written as DNA, the CDR3 is TGTGCAAGTCGCCAAGGACAGGATAGGAACCAGCCCCAGCATTTT. Translating it yields CASRQGQDRNQPQHF.

This chain uses TRBV5-1 with TRBJ1-2; no firm D call. V was cut by 4 bases and J by 5 bases, with 9 bases left in between. The V gene's germline CDR1 is SGHRS and CDR2 YFSETQ. The CDR3 has 12 residues. The CDR3 DNA follows: TGCGCCAGCAGCCCTAGTTGGTATGGCTACACCTTC. Amino acid sequence: CASSPSWYGYTF.

The rearrangement joins TRBV28 to TRBJ2-7; 10 bases fit TRBD2. The germline CDR1 and CDR2 sequences are MDHEN and SYDVKM. Trimming cost V 10 bases and J 3 bases; bases outside gene matches: 9. The CDR3 totals 14 residues. CDR3 sequence (DNA): TGTGCCACCCAGGGACTAGCGAGAGACTACGAGCAGTACTTC. Amino acids: CATQGLARDYEQYF.

V gene TRBV13 combines with J gene TRBJ2-2, with D possibly TRBD2 on 5 matching bases. The length of the CDR3 is 16 residues. Trimming removed 3 bases from V and 6 bases from J, with 17 bases in between. Germline lookup yields CDR1 PRHDT and CDR2 FYEKMQ (reference sequence). The CDR3 region is CASSFGLTNRPGELFF. The DNA for the CDR3 is TGTGCCAGCAGCTTTGGACTGACGAATCGCCCCGGGGAGCTGTTTTTT.

The V and J genes are TRBV6-5 and TRBJ1-1; a possible D gene is TRBD1 (6 bases). The germline gives CDR1 MNHEY, CDR2 SVGAGI. Trimming stripped 0 bases from V and 4 bases from J, with 15 bases between. The CDR3 is 16 residues long. CDR3 sequence reads: CASSYSGLRGGTEAFF. As DNA, the CDR3 is TGTGCCAGCAGTTACTCGGGCCTGAGGGGGGGCACTGAAGCTTTCTTT.

The rearrangement joins TRBV27 to TRBJ2-1; 7 bases line up with TRBD2. The CDR3 consists of 15 residues. In germline, CDR1 is MNHEY, CDR2 SMNVEV (reference sequence). The V and J ends lost 3 bases and 1 base, in that order; junction bases with no gene match: 3. The CDR3 region is CASSFQRGSYNEQFF. In DNA, the CDR3 is TGTGCCAGCAGTTTTCAGCGGGGATCCTACAATGAGCAGTTCTTC.

V is TRBV5-1 and J is TRBJ2-3; 7 nucleotides line up with TRBD2. Germline trimming cut 3 bases from V and 0 bases from J; bases unmatched to any gene: 13. Germline V CDR1 and CDR2: SGHRS, YFSETQ. The CDR3 spans 18 residues. CDR3 amino acids: CASSWSGNLSPSTDTQYF. In nucleotides, the CDR3 is TGCGCCAGCAGCTGGAGCGGGAATCTAAGCCCTAGCACAGATACGCAGTATTTT. Complete variable domain (other parts from reference TRBV5-1 and TRBJ2-3): KAGVTQTPRYLIKTRGQQVTLSCSPISGHRSVSWYQQTPGQGLQFLFEYFSETQRNKGNFPGRFSGRQFSNSRSEMNVSTLELGDSALYLCASSWSGNLSPSTDTQYFGPGTRLTVL.